The next 18 T cell receptor beta chains were all read from a single sample in a study of blood T cell repertoires in COVID-19. Produced via immunoSEQ multiplex PCR; TCRdb's table is partial and in-frame only. The sample consists of 250,000 or so clones, roughly 88% of them appearing once. Material for sequencing was PBMCs or T cells enriched from blood (not recorded which). Receptors originate from a woman between 45 and 60 years old who had recovered from COVID-19.

The rearrangement links TRBV3-1 (or the pseudogene TRBV3-2) to TRBJ2-3; D may be TRBD2 (6 bases). The CDR3 runs to 15 residues. Trimming removed 2 bases at V and 3 bases at J, with 12 bases between. CDR1 and CDR2 (germline): LGHDT, YNNKEL (reference sequence). CDR3 residues: CASSQHPGGTDTQYF. CDR3 DNA sequence: TGTGCCAGCAGCCAACACCCCGGGGGAACAGATACGCAGTATTTT.

The chain uses TRBV28 and TRBJ1-4; TRBD1 might be the D (5 bases). The CDR3 has 14 residues. CDR1 and CDR2 (germline): MDHEN, SYDVKM. V was trimmed by 4 bases and J by 7 bases, leaving 13 bases between them. The CDR3 nucleotides are TGTGCCAGCAGTTCTATGGGGGGGGGTGAAAAACTGTTTTTT. Translated: CASSSMGGGEKLFF.

The V call is TRBV29-1, the J call TRBJ2-2; 9 bases are shared with TRBD1. The CDR3 totals 14 residues. Germline values: CDR1 SQVTM, CDR2 ANQGSEA. Trimming cost V 6 bases and J 6 bases; bases outside gene matches: 8. The CDR3, as DNA: TGCAGCGTCGACACAGGGGGCGAGTCCGGGGAGCTGTTTTTT. This gives the protein CSVDTGGESGELFF.

The chain has TRBV28 and TRBJ2-2; D might be TRBD1 (5 bases). V was trimmed by 7 bases and J by 5 bases, leaving 17 bases between them. This CDR3 comprises 15 residues. Germline assignment: CDR1 MDHEN and CDR2 SYDVKM. Here the CDR3 reads CASTLRGGITGELFF. Here the CDR3 DNA reads TGTGCCAGCACCCTAAGGGGTGGCATAACCGGGGAGCTGTTTTTT.

The chain has TRBV7-2 and TRBJ1-1; no clear D. The CDR3 is made up of 15 amino acids. V dropped 1 base and J dropped 6 bases, with 15 bases sitting between them. Per the germline V gene, CDR1 is SGHTA and CDR2 is FQGNSA. DNA for the CDR3: TGTGCCAGCAGCTTAGTTGGAGGGTGGAGGTCTGAAGCTTTCTTT. Translating it yields CASSLVGGWRSEAFF.

V usage is TRBV5-1 and J usage is TRBJ2-1; 7 bases agree with TRBD2. There are 12 residues in the CDR3. J gave up 7 bases and V 4 bases, and 2 bases lay outside the gene matches. Germline loops: CDR1 SGHRS, CDR2 YFSETQ. This chain's CDR3 is CASSRAGNEQFF. The CDR3, as DNA: TGCGCCAGCAGCCGAGCGGGGAATGAGCAGTTCTTC.

The J gene is TRBJ2-3, the V gene TRBV18, with 13 bases lining up with TRBD2. V was pared by 0 bases and J by 5 bases, with 2 bases of the junction left unmatched. Germline V CDR1 and CDR2: KGHSH, LQKENI. This CDR3 has 16 amino acids. The CDR3: CASSPPRLAGGDTQYF. The CDR3 bases are TGTGCCAGCTCACCACCAAGACTAGCGGGAGGAGATACGCAGTATTTT.

The chain is built from TRBV24-1 and TRBJ2-3; D is uncertain. Trimming took 4 bases from V and 2 from J, leaving 9 bases between them. This CDR3 is 14 amino acids long. Germline V CDR1 and CDR2: KGHDR, SFDVKD. CDR3 in amino acids: CATSESQATDTQYF. The CDR3 DNA reads TGTGCCACCAGTGAGTCCCAGGCCACAGATACGCAGTATTTT.

The chain links TRBV19 to TRBJ2-7; no clear D gene. The length of the CDR3 is 14 residues. With 0 bases removed from V and 0 bases from J, the gap between germline ends came to 6 bases. Germline V CDR1 and CDR2: LNHDA, SQIVND (reference sequence). The chain's CDR3 is CASSIDPSSYEQYF. For the CDR3, the DNA is TGTGCCAGTAGTATAGATCCCAGCTCCTACGAGCAGTACTTC.

This chain connects TRBV7-2 to TRBJ1-2; 7 positions agree with TRBD1. V was pared by 4 bases and J by 2 bases, with 4 bases of the junction left unmatched. The CDR3 contains 14 residues. Germline CDR1 SGHTA, CDR2 FQGNSA. The DNA for the CDR3 is TGTGCCAGCAGCTCCTCACAGGGGAACTATGGCTACACCTTC. Its protein product is CASSSSQGNYGYTF. The full variable domain, completed using reference TRBV7-2 and TRBJ1-2, is GAGVSQSPSNKVTEKGKDVELRCDPISGHTALYWYRQSLGQGLEFLIYFQGNSAPDKSGLPSDRFSAERTGGSVSTLTIQRTQQEDSAVYLCASSSSQGNYGYTFGSGTRLTVV.

This chain joins TRBV27 and TRBJ2-1, with D perhaps matching TRBD2 (6 bases). The V gene lost 3 bases and the J gene lost 4 bases, with 10 bases spanning the gap. From germline, CDR1 is MNHEY and CDR2 SMNVEV (reference sequence). The CDR3 consists of 14 residues. The chain's CDR3 is CASSFQSGYNEQFF. In nucleotides, the CDR3 is TGTGCCAGCAGTTTCCAGAGCGGGTACAATGAGCAGTTCTTC.

The chain couples TRBV2 to TRBJ2-1; TRBD1 aligns across 8 bases. CDR3 length equals 15 residues. The germline CDR1 and CDR2 sequences are SNHLY and FYNNEI. V lost 8 bases to trimming and J lost 4 bases; unmatched junction nucleotides: 10. Written as DNA, the CDR3 is TGTGCCAGCCGAAGAAGACAGGGGAATTACAATGAGCAGTTCTTC. This codes for CASRRRQGNYNEQFF.

The chain is built from TRBV4-1 and TRBJ1-5, with TRBD1 identical over 9 bases. Losses at the gene ends were 5 bases for V and 5 bases for J; bases not matched to a gene: 7. The CDR3 spans 15 residues. CDR1 is MGHRA, CDR2 YSYEKL, per germline. The CDR3 nucleotides read TGCGCCAGCAGCTTAGGGGGACAGGGCTATCAGCCCCAGCATTTT. Translation gives CASSLGGQGYQPQHF.

The CDR3 bases are TGTGCCAGCAGCTTGGCAGGGATTAATGCTGAAGCTTTCTTT. This gives the protein CASSLAGINAEAFF. The J gene is TRBJ1-1, the V gene TRBV5-4; a possible D gene is TRBD1 (5 bases). With 0 bases removed from V and 6 bases from J, the gap between germline ends came to 12 bases. The CDR3 has 14 residues. Germline-derived CDR1 and CDR2 are SGHNT and YYREEE (reference sequence).

A few counts support this clone. The genes are TRBV29-1 and TRBJ1-2, with 8 bases lining up with TRBD1. Trimming took 7 bases from V and 3 from J; bases not matched to a gene: 4. This CDR3 region has 12 residues. Germline loops: CDR1 SQVTM, CDR2 ANQGSEA. For the CDR3, the DNA is TGCAGCGCCGCGACAGGGGACTATGGCTACACCTTC. This gives the protein CSAATGDYGYTF.

The V call is TRBV19, the J call TRBJ1-2; 8 nucleotides align to TRBD1. The CDR3 totals 15 residues. J lost 1 base, V lost 5 bases, and 6 bases had no gene match. Germline CDR1 is LNHDA and CDR2 is SQIVND (reference sequence). In DNA, the CDR3 is TGTGCCAGTAGTGTCGGACAGGGTCTTAACTATGGCTACACCTTC. Translation gives CASSVGQGLNYGYTF.

This chain connects TRBV19 to TRBJ2-7; D not resolved. Germline CDR1 LNHDA, CDR2 SQIVND (reference sequence). Trimming pared 2 bases from V and 9 bases from J, leaving 8 bases between. The CDR3 runs 11 residues. In DNA, the CDR3 is TGTGCCAGTAGTATAAGAGTGGTGCAGTACTTC. This translates into CASSIRVVQYF.

J is TRBJ1-2 and V is TRBV9; D is undetermined. This CDR3 spans 15 amino acids. With 0 bases removed from V and 7 bases from J, the gap between germline ends came to 16 bases. Germline values: CDR1 SGDLS, CDR2 YYNGEE. The CDR3 bases are TGTGCCAGCAGCGTAGGGATAGCCGGCGGGAGTGGCTACACCTTC. It encodes CASSVGIAGGSGYTF.